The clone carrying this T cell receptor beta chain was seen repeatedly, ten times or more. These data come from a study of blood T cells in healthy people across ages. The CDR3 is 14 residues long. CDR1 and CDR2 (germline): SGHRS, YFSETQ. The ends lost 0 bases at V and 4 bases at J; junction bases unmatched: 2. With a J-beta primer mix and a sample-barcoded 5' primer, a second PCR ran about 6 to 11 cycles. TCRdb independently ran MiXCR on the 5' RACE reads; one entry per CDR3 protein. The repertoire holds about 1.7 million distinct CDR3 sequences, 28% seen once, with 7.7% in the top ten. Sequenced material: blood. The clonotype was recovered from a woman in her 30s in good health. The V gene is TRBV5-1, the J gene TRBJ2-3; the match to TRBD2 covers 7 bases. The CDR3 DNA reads TGCGCCAGCAGCTTGGGGACTAGTTCAGATACGCAGTATTTT. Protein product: CASSLGTSSDTQYF.